This section outlines one T cell receptor (beta chain) sequence together with its context. Antigen unknown. A much bigger clone sits one base away, suggesting this may be a read error. The TCR beta CDR3 regions underwent amplification from RNA transcripts. The workflow started with a first-round RT-PCR run with HTBI primers and then moved on to a second-round multiplex PCR. A single record per CDR3 protein comes from TCRdb applying MiXCR to the multiplex PCR reads. Of over a million distinct CDR3 sequences in the sample, about 40% were seen once. The sample belongs to a study of Graves' ophthalmopathy and Graves' hyperthyroidism. Study-wide results and limits: A model of 13 signatures distinguished ophthalmopathy from stable hyperthyroidism at around 90% sensitivity and approximately 81% specificity. Blood was where most expanded thyroid clonotypes above 0.001 frequency also turned up.

The authors enrolled newly diagnosed hyperthyroidism patients aged 18 to 65 with under 2 months' duration. Exclusion applied to patients with other autoimmune diseases, uncontrolled infections, pregnancy or lactation. The V end was cut by 4 bases, the J end by 6 bases, with 16 bases between. The CDR3 has 14 residues. Germline lookup yields CDR1 SGHTA and CDR2 FQGNSA. This chain joins TRBV7-2 and TRBJ2-7; perhaps D is TRBD1 or TRBD2 (6 bases each). This TCR was recovered from an adult man with Graves' hyperthyroidism. The sample was peripheral blood or thyroid tissue (not recorded which). Written as DNA, the CDR3 is TGTGCCAGCAGCTCCATGGGGGGCCCTGGCGAGCAGTACTTC. It specifies CASSSMGGPGEQYF.